The 20 T cell receptor beta chains below all came from one sample that was sequenced in a study of shared clonotypes between healthy human individuals. The method was immunoSEQ multiplex PCR; TCRdb's version includes in-frame clones alone and lacks a portion of them. The sample records about 680,000 clones, around 73% being singletons. Sequences were obtained from memory CD4+ T cells sorted from blood. Subset: CD45RA-negative fraction. All receptors come from a woman aged 25-40 years in good health.

The chain joins TRBV6-1 to TRBJ2-7; TRBD1 or TRBD2 may be the D gene (7 bases each). Germline values: CDR1 MNHNS, CDR2 SASEGT. This CDR3 contains 14 residues. V lost 4 bases to trimming and J lost 4 bases, with 14 bases between them. In DNA form, the CDR3 reads TGTGCCAGCAGTGGGCCAGGGGGGGGATACGAGCAGTACTTC. Amino acid sequence: CASSGPGGGYEQYF.

This rearrangement joins TRBV27 to TRBJ1-5, with D perhaps TRBD1 (6 bases). The V end lost 8 bases, the J end lost 4 bases, and 18 bases lay between the germline ends. Germline assignment: CDR1 MNHEY and CDR2 SMNVEV (reference sequence). CDR3 length equals 15 residues. CDR3 DNA: TGTGCCAGCGCCTTGTTCGGGAGGGGGAATCAGCCCCAGCATTTT. Protein sequence: CASALFGRGNQPQHF.

The rearrangement uses TRBV5-1 and TRBJ2-5; no firm D call. V was pared by 2 bases and J by 2 bases, with 10 bases between. The germline gives CDR1 SGHRS, CDR2 YFSETQ. The CDR3 length is 14 residues. This CDR3 is CASSFGGRQETQYF. CDR3 DNA sequence: TGCGCCAGCAGCTTTGGCGGAAGACAAGAGACCCAGTACTTC.

The rearrangement joins TRBV6-6 to TRBJ1-2; 10 bases match TRBD1. Per the germline V gene, CDR1 is MNHNY and CDR2 is SVGAGI (reference sequence). The CDR3 has 13 amino acids. V lost 5 bases to trimming and J lost 9 bases; unmatched junction nucleotides: 6. The CDR3 loop is CASSTGTGDSYTF. The CDR3 DNA is TGTGCCAGCAGTACGGGGACAGGGGACAGCTACACCTTC.

This clone has a single count. The rearrangement joins TRBV19 to TRBJ2-5; a weak D match, TRBD1 (5 bases). Germline V gene sequence: CDR1 LNHDA, CDR2 SQIVND (reference sequence). Trimming shortened V by 6 bases and J by 6 bases, and 14 bases separated the two germline ends. The CDR3 has 13 amino acids. DNA for the CDR3: TGTGCCAGTAGGCCGACAGACGGAAAGACCCAGTACTTC. Translated, it gives CASRPTDGKTQYF.

The rearrangement uses TRBV27 and TRBJ2-5, with no clear D. V lost 0 bases to trimming and J lost 4 bases, with 9 bases between them. CDR3 size: 14 residues. The germline gives CDR1 MNHEY, CDR2 SMNVEV (reference sequence). The CDR3 loop reads CASSLSHIRETQYF. DNA for the CDR3: TGTGCCAGCAGTTTATCTCATATCCGAGAGACCCAGTACTTC.

The chain couples TRBV2 to TRBJ2-1; D unclear. The CDR3 is made up of 12 amino acids. The germline gives CDR1 SNHLY, CDR2 FYNNEI. Trimming stripped 3 bases from V and 3 bases from J, with 3 bases between. Here the CDR3 reads CASSEHYNEQFF. The CDR3 DNA is TGTGCCAGCAGTGAGCACTACAATGAGCAGTTCTTC.

The chain links TRBV28 to TRBJ2-5; TRBD2 agrees at 7 bases. Germline values: CDR1 MDHEN, CDR2 SYDVKM. V was pared by 3 bases and J by 1 base, with 2 bases of the junction left unmatched. The CDR3 runs 14 residues. This CDR3 reads CASSFSGGQETQYF. The CDR3 region has the DNA TGTGCCAGCAGTTTTTCGGGGGGCCAAGAGACCCAGTACTTC.

This chain connects TRBV23-1 to TRBJ1-5; the D is unclear. TRBV23-1 is an ORF, and what it does is uncertain. CDR3 length: 13 residues. V was cut by 4 bases and J by 6 bases, with 10 bases left in between. The CDR3, as DNA: TGCGCCAGCAGTCGCTTCGAATCTCAGCCCCAGCATTTT. Residues: CASSRFESQPQHF.

On this clone: The same CDR3 arises from other DNA sequences in this sample as well. The gene calls are TRBV18 and TRBJ1-1, with D maybe TRBD1 (5 bases). The V gene's germline CDR1 is KGHSH and CDR2 LQKENI. V was cut by 3 bases and J by 5 bases, with 10 bases left in between. The CDR3 runs to 13 residues. CDR3 sequence: CASSPGQGTEAFF. As DNA, the CDR3 is TGTGCCAGCTCACCGGGGCAGGGAACTGAAGCTTTCTTT.

This rearrangement joins TRBV2 to TRBJ2-3, with D perhaps matching TRBD1 (5 bases). The V end lost 8 bases, the J end lost 2 bases, and 14 bases lay between the germline ends. The CDR3 spans 14 residues. Germline values: CDR1 SNHLY, CDR2 FYNNEI. The CDR3 DNA sequence: TGTGCCAGCCTCTGGGGCAGCGCCACAGATACGCAGTATTTT. This gives the protein CASLWGSATDTQYF. Using reference TRBV2 and TRBJ2-3 for the parts outside the CDR3, the full variable domain is EPEVTQTPSHQVTQMGQEVILRCVPISNHLYFYWYRQILGQKVEFLVSFYNNEISEKSEIFDDQFSVERPDGSNFTLKIRSTKLEDSAMYFCASLWGSATDTQYFGPGTRLTVL.

In its sample, this clone was seen a few times. This chain joins TRBV6-1 and TRBJ2-7; 12 positions agree with TRBD2. Germline assignment: CDR1 MNHNS and CDR2 SASEGT. The CDR3 spans 13 residues. Germline trimming cut 10 bases from V and 9 bases from J; bases unmatched to any gene: 10. In nucleotides, the CDR3 is TGTGCCACCACGGTGACTAGCGGGAGTCGGCAGTACTTC. Encoded protein: CATTVTSGSRQYF.

The chain combines TRBV5-1 with TRBJ2-7, with 12 bases fitting TRBD1. The V gene's germline CDR1 is SGHRS and CDR2 YFSETQ. The CDR3 is made up of 13 amino acids. Trimming at V came to 8 bases and at J to 6 bases, leaving 6 bases not matched to a gene. The CDR3 DNA reads as TGCGCCAGAGCCAGGGACAGGGGGCGCGAGCAGTACTTC. Translated: CARARDRGREQYF.

V and J are TRBV5-1 and TRBJ2-3; maybe TRBD2 (5 bases). The CDR3 length is 16 residues. Germline V gives CDR1 SGHRS, CDR2 YFSETQ. The V and J ends lost 4 bases and 2 bases respectively, with 17 bases between them. CDR3 region: CASSPGPTSTTDTQYF. CDR3 bases: TGCGCCAGCAGCCCGGGTCCCACTAGTACCACAGATACGCAGTATTTT.

This clone was detected once. At one boundary the junction diverges from the germline segment, which might be a read error. V usage is TRBV14 and J usage is TRBJ1-1; 10 bases are shared with TRBD1. Germline assignment: CDR1 SGHDN and CDR2 FVKESK. The CDR3 covers 13 residues. The CDR3 region has the DNA TGTGCCAGCAGCCAAGAGGACAGGGGGATTCGGCTCTTT. This encodes CASSQEDRGIRLF. Based on the CDR3 plus reference TRBV14 and TRBJ1-1, the full variable domain is EAGVTQFPSHSVIEKGQTVTLRCDPISGHDNLYWYRRVMGKEIKFLLHFVKESKQDESGMPNNRFLAERTGGTYSTLKVQPAELEDSGVYFCASSQEDRGIRLFGQGTRLTVV.

For the CDR3, the DNA is TGTGCCAGCAGTGACTCGGACAGCTCCTACAATGAGCAGTTCTTC. Translated: CASSDSDSSYNEQFF. This sequence joins TRBV6-4 and TRBJ2-1; TRBD1 is a possible D gene (6 bases). V was pared by 0 bases and J by 0 bases, with 6 bases between. CDR3 length equals 15 residues. Germline V gene data show CDR1 as MRHNA and CDR2 as SNTAGT.

The chain is built from TRBV20-1 and TRBJ2-5; D not resolved. Near its end, the DNA agrees better with TRBJ2-7, so the J call may be wrong. The CDR3 is made up of 11 amino acids. Germline CDR1 and CDR2: DFQATT and SNEGSKA (reference sequence). This chain's CDR3 is CSSGLTYEQYF. CDR3 in DNA: TGCAGTTCGGGCCTAACCTACGAGCAGTACTTC.

This chain joins TRBV7-8 and TRBJ1-5, with a possible D match to TRBD1 (6 bases). The germline V and J ends were trimmed by 2 bases and 3 bases, with 8 bases remaining between them. CDR3 length: 14 residues. Germline V gene sequence: CDR1 SGHVS, CDR2 FQNEAQ. The CDR3 DNA reads as TGTGCCAGCAGCTTACACAGGGACAATCAGCCCCAGCATTTT. This codes for CASSLHRDNQPQHF. The entire variable domain, with the rest obtained from reference TRBV7-8 and TRBJ1-5, is as follows: GAGVSQSPRYKVAKRGQDVALRCDPISGHVSLFWYQQALGQGPEFLTYFQNEAQLDKSGLPSDRFFAERPEGSVSTLKIQRTQQEDSAVYLCASSLHRDNQPQHFGDGTRLSIL.

The chain links TRBV6-6 to TRBJ2-1; 10 nucleotides align to TRBD2. Germline trimming cut 5 bases from V and 2 bases from J; bases unmatched to any gene: 6. The CDR3 loop spans 16 amino acids. CDR1 and CDR2 (germline): MNHNY, SVGAGI (reference sequence). The CDR3 sequence: CASSQTTSGTYNEQFF. CDR3 nucleotides: TGTGCCAGCAGTCAAACAACTAGCGGGACCTACAATGAGCAGTTCTTC.

V gene TRBV30 combines with J gene TRBJ1-2, with 7 bases identical to TRBD1. Germline V gene data show CDR1 as GTSNPN and CDR2 as SVGIG (reference sequence). The CDR3 contains 11 residues. The V gene end was trimmed by 5 bases and the J gene end by 5 bases; junction bases not matched to a gene: 2. CDR3 in amino acids: CAWGGQYGYTF. The CDR3 nucleotides are TGTGCCTGGGGGGGACAGTATGGCTACACCTTC.